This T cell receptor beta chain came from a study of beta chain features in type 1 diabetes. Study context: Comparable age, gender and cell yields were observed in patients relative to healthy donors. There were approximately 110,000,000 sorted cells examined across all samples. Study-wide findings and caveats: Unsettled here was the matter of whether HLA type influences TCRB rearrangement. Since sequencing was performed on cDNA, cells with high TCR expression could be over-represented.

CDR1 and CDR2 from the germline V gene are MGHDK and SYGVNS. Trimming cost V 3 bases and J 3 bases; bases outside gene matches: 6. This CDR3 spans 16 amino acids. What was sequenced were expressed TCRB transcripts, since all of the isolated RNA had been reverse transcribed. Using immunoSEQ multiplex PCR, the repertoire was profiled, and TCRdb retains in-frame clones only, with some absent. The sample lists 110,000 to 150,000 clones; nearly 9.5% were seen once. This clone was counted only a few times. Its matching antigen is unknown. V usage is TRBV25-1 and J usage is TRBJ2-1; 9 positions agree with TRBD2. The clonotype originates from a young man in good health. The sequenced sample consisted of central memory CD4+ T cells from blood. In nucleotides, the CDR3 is TGTGCCAGCAGTGATTCTAGCGGGGTCCTCTACAATGAGCAGTTCTTC. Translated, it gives CASSDSSGVLYNEQFF.